These 7 T cell receptor beta chains share one sample of origin, sequenced in a study of blood T cell repertoires in COVID-19. Sequencing used immunoSEQ multiplex PCR; TCRdb keeps in-frame clones, though not all of them. The sample contains over 200,000 clones, around 82% of which appear only once. The sequencing input was peripheral blood. The receptors were gathered from an elderly man with acute or convalescent COVID-19.

The chain is built from TRBV25-1 and TRBJ2-1; 11 bases align to TRBD2. Per germline, CDR1 MGHDK and CDR2 SYGVNS. This CDR3 comprises 15 residues. The J segment lost 4 bases and the V segment lost 6 bases, leaving 5 bases of the junction unmatched. CDR3 region: CASRTRTSGYNEQFF. CDR3 bases: TGTGCCAGCAGAACCCGGACTAGCGGGTACAATGAGCAGTTCTTC.

This chain joins TRBV30 and TRBJ2-7; TRBD2 aligns across 8 bases. The CDR3 spans 15 residues. After removal of 3 bases from V and 0 bases from J, the junction contained 7 bases not matched to a gene. CDR1 GTSNPN and CDR2 SVGIG come from the germline V gene (reference sequence). The CDR3 DNA reads TGTGCCTGGAGGAGGGCGGGGGGCAGCTCCTACGAGCAGTACTTC. Translation gives CAWRRAGGSSYEQYF.

The CDR3 loop is CAWSRTRYDYGYTF. The CDR3 region has the DNA TGTGCCTGGAGCCGAACAAGATACGACTATGGCTACACCTTC. The chain links TRBV30 to TRBJ1-2; the D is unclear. The CDR3 is 14 residues long. The germline gives CDR1 GTSNPN, CDR2 SVGIG (reference sequence). V lost 3 bases and J 3 bases, leaving 14 bases between the germline ends.

This sequence joins TRBV7-2 and TRBJ2-1; no definite D call. Germline CDR1 SGHTA, CDR2 FQGNSA. V lost 5 bases and J 6 bases, leaving 8 bases between the germline ends. This CDR3 spans 12 amino acids. DNA of the CDR3: TGTGCCAGCAGCCCCGCAGTCAATGAGCAGTTCTTC. Its protein product is CASSPAVNEQFF.

The chain has TRBV28 and TRBJ2-2; the match to TRBD2 covers 13 bases. Germline V gene lookup returns CDR1 MDHEN and CDR2 SYDVKM. CDR3 length: 21 residues. Germline trimming cut 6 bases from V and 3 bases from J; bases unmatched to any gene: 19. The CDR3: CASRRGWGGGTSGAHTGELFF. In nucleotides, the CDR3 is TGTGCCAGCAGGCGCGGGTGGGGAGGCGGGACTAGCGGGGCCCACACCGGGGAGCTGTTTTTT.

The chain joins TRBV3-1 (or the pseudogene TRBV3-2) to TRBJ2-4, with 8 bases fitting TRBD1. CDR3 size: 13 residues. Germline lookup yields CDR1 LGHDT and CDR2 YNNKEL (reference sequence). Trimming at V came to 3 bases and at J to 15 bases, leaving 10 bases not matched to a gene. The CDR3 protein is CASSQGGQGGAYF. The DNA for the CDR3 is TGTGCCAGCAGCCAGGGAGGACAGGGCGGTGCGTACTTC.

The chain is built from TRBV18 and TRBJ2-5; no firm D call. This CDR3 has 12 residues. Germline CDR1 is KGHSH and CDR2 is LQKENI. V lost 2 bases to trimming and J lost 4 bases, with 5 bases between them. The CDR3 spells CASSPSRETQYF. The CDR3 DNA sequence: TGTGCCAGCTCACCATCGCGAGAGACCCAGTACTTC.